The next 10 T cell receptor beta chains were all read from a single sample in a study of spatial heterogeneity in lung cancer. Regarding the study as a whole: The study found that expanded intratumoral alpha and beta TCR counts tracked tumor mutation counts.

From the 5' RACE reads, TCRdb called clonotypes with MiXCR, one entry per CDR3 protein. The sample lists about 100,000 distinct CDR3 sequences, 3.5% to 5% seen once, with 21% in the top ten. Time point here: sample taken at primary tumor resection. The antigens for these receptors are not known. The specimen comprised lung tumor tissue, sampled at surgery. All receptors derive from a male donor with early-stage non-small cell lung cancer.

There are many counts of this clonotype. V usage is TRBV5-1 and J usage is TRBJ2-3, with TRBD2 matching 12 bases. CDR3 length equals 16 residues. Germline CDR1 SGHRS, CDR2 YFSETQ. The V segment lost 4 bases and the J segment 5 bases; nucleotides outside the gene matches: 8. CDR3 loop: CASSPLAGGPGDTQYF. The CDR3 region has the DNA TGCGCCAGCAGCCCTCTAGCGGGAGGGCCAGGAGATACGCAGTATTTT.

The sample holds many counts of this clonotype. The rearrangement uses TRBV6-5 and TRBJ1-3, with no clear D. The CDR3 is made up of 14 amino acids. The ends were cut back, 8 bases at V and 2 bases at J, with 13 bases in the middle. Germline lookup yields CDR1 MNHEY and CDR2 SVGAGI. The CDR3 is CASGEKWTGNTIYF. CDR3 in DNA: TGTGCCAGCGGAGAGAAGTGGACTGGAAACACCATATATTTT.

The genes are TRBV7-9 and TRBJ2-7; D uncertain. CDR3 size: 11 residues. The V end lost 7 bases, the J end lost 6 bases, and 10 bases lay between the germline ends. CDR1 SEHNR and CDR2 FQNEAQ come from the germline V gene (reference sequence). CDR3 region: CASISGTEQYF. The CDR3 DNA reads TGTGCCAGCATATCGGGCACCGAGCAGTACTTC. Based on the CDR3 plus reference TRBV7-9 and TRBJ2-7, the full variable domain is DTGVSQNPRHKITKRGQNVTFRCDPISEHNRLYWYRQTLGQGPEFLTYFQNEAQLEKSRLLSDRFSAERPKGSFSTLEIQRTEQGDSAMYLCASISGTEQYFGPGTRLTVT.

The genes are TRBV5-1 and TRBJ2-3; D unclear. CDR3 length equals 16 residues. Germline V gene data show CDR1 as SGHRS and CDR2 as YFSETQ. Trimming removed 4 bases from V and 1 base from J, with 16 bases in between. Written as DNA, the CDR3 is TGCGCCAGCAGCCCTGTGAAAGTTGGGGGCACAGATACGCAGTATTTT. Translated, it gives CASSPVKVGGTDTQYF.

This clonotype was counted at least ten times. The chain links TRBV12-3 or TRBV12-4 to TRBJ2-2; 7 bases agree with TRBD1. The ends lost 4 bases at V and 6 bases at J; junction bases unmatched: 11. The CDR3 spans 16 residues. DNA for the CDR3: TGTGCCAGCAGTTGGATAAAACAGGGGCCGGCCGGGGAGCTGTTTTTT. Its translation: CASSWIKQGPAGELFF.

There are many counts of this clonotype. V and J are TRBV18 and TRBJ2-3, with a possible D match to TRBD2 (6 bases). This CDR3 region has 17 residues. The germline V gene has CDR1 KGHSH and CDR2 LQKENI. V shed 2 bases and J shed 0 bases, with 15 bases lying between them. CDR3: CASSPKGTPRSTDTQYF. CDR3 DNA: TGTGCCAGCTCACCAAAGGGGACTCCGAGGAGCACAGATACGCAGTATTTT.

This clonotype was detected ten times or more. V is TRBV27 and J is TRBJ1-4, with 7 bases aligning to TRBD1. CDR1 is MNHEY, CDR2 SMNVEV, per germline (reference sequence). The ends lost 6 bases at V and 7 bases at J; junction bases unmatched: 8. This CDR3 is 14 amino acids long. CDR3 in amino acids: CASRATGRREKLFF. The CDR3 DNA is TGTGCCAGCAGGGCGACAGGGCGGCGTGAAAAACTGTTTTTT.

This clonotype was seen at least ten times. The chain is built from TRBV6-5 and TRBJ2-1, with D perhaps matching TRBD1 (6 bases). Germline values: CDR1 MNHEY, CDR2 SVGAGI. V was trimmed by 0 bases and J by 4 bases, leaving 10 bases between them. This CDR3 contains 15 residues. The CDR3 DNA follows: TGTGCCAGCAGTTACTCCGGACAGCCTTACAATGAGCAGTTCTTC. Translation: CASSYSGQPYNEQFF.

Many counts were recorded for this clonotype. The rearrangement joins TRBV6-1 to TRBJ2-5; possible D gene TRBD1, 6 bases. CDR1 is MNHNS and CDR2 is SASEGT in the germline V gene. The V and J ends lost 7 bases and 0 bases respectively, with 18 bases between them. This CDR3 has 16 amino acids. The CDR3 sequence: CASTRRDTQYQETQYF. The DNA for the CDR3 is TGTGCCAGCACTCGCCGGGACACCCAGTACCAAGAGACCCAGTACTTC.

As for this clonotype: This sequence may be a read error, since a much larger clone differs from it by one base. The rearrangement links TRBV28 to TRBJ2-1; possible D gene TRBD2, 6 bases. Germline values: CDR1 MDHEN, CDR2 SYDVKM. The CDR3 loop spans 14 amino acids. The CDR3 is CASTNGLPANERFF. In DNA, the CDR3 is TGTGCCAGCACCAACGGACTACCCGCCAATGAGCGGTTCTTC. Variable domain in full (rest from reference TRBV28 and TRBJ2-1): DVKVTQSSRYLVKRTGEKVFLECVQDMDHENMFWYRQDPGLGLRLIYFSYDVKMKEKGDIPEGYSVSREKKERFSLILESASTNQTSMYLCASTNGLPANERFFGPGTRLTVL.